The 11 T cell receptor beta chains listed next were all sequenced from one sample in a study of monozygotic twins with inflammatory bowel disease. With the 5' RACE reads reprocessed, TCRdb shows one record per CDR3 protein and no DNA. The listing contains more than 350,000 distinct CDR3 sequences. What was sequenced was blood. Source of these receptors: a human donor with ulcerative colitis or Crohn's disease, or a healthy co-twin of an affected twin (not recorded which).

V usage is TRBV20-1 and J usage is TRBJ1-1. This CDR3 region has 16 residues. The germline gives CDR1 DFQATT, CDR2 SNEGSKA (reference sequence). The CDR3 here is CSARDYNRLMNTEAFF.

The rearrangement joins TRBV3-1 to TRBJ2-7; TCRdb names TRBD2, which stays unverified in the absence of DNA. This CDR3 is built from 19 residues. The V gene's germline CDR1 is LGHDT and CDR2 YNNKEL (reference sequence). The CDR3 loop reads CASSQDRKEGWGFSYEQYF.

J is TRBJ2-6 and V is TRBV6-1; the TCRdb D gene call, TRBD1, has no DNA to confirm it. This CDR3 spans 18 amino acids. CDR1 and CDR2 from the germline V gene are MNHNS and SASEGT. The CDR3 spells CASRLDRGPLTGANVLTF.

The chain links TRBV12-3 or TRBV12-4 to TRBJ1-1. The CDR3 has 13 amino acids. The CDR3: CASMLQRGTEAFF.

This rearrangement joins TRBV5-1 to TRBJ2-5; TCRdb gives TRBD2 as the D gene, but with no DNA this cannot be confirmed. The CDR3 has 17 residues. The germline gives CDR1 SGHRS, CDR2 YFSETQ. The CDR3 sequence: CASSSAAGTRGLETQYF.

The chain recombines TRBV3-1 with TRBJ2-2; TCRdb reports TRBD2, a call that lacks DNA to check it against. The CDR3 has 19 amino acids. From germline, CDR1 is LGHDT and CDR2 YNNKEL (reference sequence). The CDR3 here is CASSQESLAGRSSTGELFF.

J is TRBJ2-7 and V is TRBV5-5. Germline V CDR1 and CDR2: SGHKS, YYEKEE (reference sequence). The CDR3 length is 14 residues. The CDR3 protein is CASSLTRTHYEQYF. Variable domain in full (rest from reference TRBV5-5 and TRBJ2-7): DAGVTQSPTHLIKTRGQQVTLRCSPISGHKSVSWYQQVLGQGPQFIFQYYEKEERGRGNFPDRFSARQFPNYSSELNVNALLLGDSALYLCASSLTRTHYEQYFGPGTRLTVT.

CDR3 region: CASSLQAGGPQYEQFF. This chain connects TRBV7-2 to TRBJ2-1; lacking DNA, the TRBD2 call made by TCRdb goes unchecked. Germline CDR1 is SGHTA and CDR2 is FQGNSA. The CDR3 is made up of 16 amino acids.

The rearrangement links TRBV5-1 to TRBJ2-7. Germline V gene lookup returns CDR1 SGHRS and CDR2 YFSETQ. This CDR3 has 14 residues. The CDR3 spells CASSFYGSNYEQYF.

The chain couples TRBV6-1 to TRBJ2-7; with no DNA, the TCRdb D assignment of TRBD2 cannot be verified. Germline V gene data show CDR1 as MNHNS and CDR2 as SASEGT. This CDR3 contains 15 residues. The CDR3 protein is CASRPRVAGGYEQYF.

This chain connects TRBV2 to TRBJ1-2; the TCRdb D gene call, TRBD1, has no DNA to confirm it. This CDR3 spans 18 amino acids. Germline V gene sequence: CDR1 SNHLY, CDR2 FYNNEI. The CDR3 is CASSESISWGTLSYGYTF.